A single sample gave rise to the 14 T cell receptor beta chains below, sequenced in a study of OX40 agonist ivuxolimab in advanced cancers. Here immunoSEQ multiplex PCR was the method, and the copy in TCRdb shows in-frame clones only, minus some. The sample records about 41,000 clones, about 91% being singletons. This material consisted of CD4+ or CD8+ T cells sorted from blood, taken in a trial of the OX40 agonist ivuxolimab. These receptors all stem from an adult with an advanced solid tumor such as melanoma, head and neck, liver or kidney cancer.

The rearrangement joins TRBV11-2 to TRBJ2-2; the D gene is possibly TRBD1 (6 bases). CDR3 size: 17 residues. Germline CDR1 and CDR2: SGHAT and FQNNGV. V was clipped by 2 bases and J by 2 bases, with 15 bases between them. The CDR3 DNA reads TGTGCCAGCAGCTTATTTTGGACAGACCCTAACACCGGGGAGCTGTTTTTT. Translating gives CASSLFWTDPNTGELFF.

V and J are TRBV5-1 and TRBJ1-1; 9 nucleotides match TRBD1. The CDR3 loop spans 14 amino acids. CDR1 is SGHRS and CDR2 is YFSETQ in the germline V gene. V lost 0 bases to trimming and J lost 6 bases; unmatched junction nucleotides: 3. The CDR3 DNA follows: TGCGCCAGCAGCTTGGGAACAGGGGGCCCTGAAGCTTTCTTT. Protein sequence: CASSLGTGGPEAFF.

The CDR3, as DNA: TGTGCCAGCAGTTACTCGGCGGGAGGAGGCAATGAGCAGTTCTTC. Protein sequence: CASSYSAGGGNEQFF. This chain links TRBV6-5 with TRBJ2-1, with 8 positions matching TRBD2. Germline values: CDR1 MNHEY, CDR2 SVGAGI. Trimming at V came to 0 bases and at J to 6 bases, leaving 4 bases not matched to a gene. This CDR3 contains 15 residues.

The chain recombines TRBV6-1 with TRBJ2-1; 8 bases are shared with TRBD2. V shed 8 bases, J shed 3 bases, and the junction held 3 bases outside the gene matches. Germline CDR1 is MNHNS and CDR2 is SASEGT. The length of the CDR3 is 13 residues. The CDR3 loop reads CASETSDYNEQFF. CDR3 nucleotides: TGTGCCAGCGAGACTAGCGACTACAATGAGCAGTTCTTC.

The gene calls are TRBV7-2 and TRBJ2-7, with a weak D call TRBD2 (6 bases). The V end lost 3 bases, the J end lost 3 bases, and 15 bases lay between the germline ends. The CDR3 consists of 15 residues. Per germline, CDR1 SGHTA and CDR2 FQGNSA. Here the CDR3 reads CASSFPTSLLYEQYF. The CDR3 nucleotides read TGTGCCAGCAGCTTCCCCACTAGCCTTCTCTACGAGCAGTACTTC.

The J gene is TRBJ1-1, the V gene TRBV7-6; no clear D. Germline values: CDR1 SGHVS, CDR2 FNYEAQ. The CDR3 is made up of 15 amino acids. The V end lost 5 bases, the J end lost 0 bases, and 13 bases lay between the germline ends. The CDR3 protein is CASSQYQNMNTEAFF. Here the CDR3 DNA reads TGTGCCAGCAGCCAATACCAGAATATGAACACTGAAGCTTTCTTT.

The rearrangement joins TRBV29-1 to TRBJ2-7; 8 bases agree with TRBD2. The V and J ends lost 0 bases and 3 bases, in that order; junction bases with no gene match: 7. The CDR3 loop spans 15 amino acids. CDR1 is SQVTM, CDR2 ANQGSEA, per germline. CDR3 coding DNA: TGCAGCGTTGAAGATCTTACTAGCGGAGACTACGAGCAGTACTTC. Translation: CSVEDLTSGDYEQYF.

This clone was recorded once. V usage is TRBV28 and J usage is TRBJ1-2; D unclear. There are 12 residues in the CDR3. The ends were cut back, 2 bases at V and 8 bases at J, with 9 bases in the middle. Per the germline V gene, CDR1 is MDHEN and CDR2 is SYDVKM. Here the CDR3 reads CASSLSVIGYTF. CDR3 DNA: TGTGCCAGCAGTTTAAGTGTGATCGGCTACACCTTC.

The V and J genes are TRBV5-1 and TRBJ1-2; TRBD1 agrees at 10 bases. Trimming removed 7 bases from V and 0 bases from J; junction bases left unmatched: 6. This CDR3 spans 15 amino acids. CDR1 is SGHRS and CDR2 is YFSETQ in the germline V gene. CDR3 DNA: TGCGCCAGCTCGGGACAGGGGTTAGCTAACTATGGCTACACCTTC. This translates into CASSGQGLANYGYTF.

The CDR3 region is CAIRQLAEETQYF. As DNA, the CDR3 is TGTGCCATCAGACAACTAGCGGAAGAGACCCAGTACTTC. The chain links TRBV10-3 to TRBJ2-5, with 8 positions matching TRBD2. Germline V gene data show CDR1 as ENHRY and CDR2 as SYGVKD. The CDR3 covers 13 residues. V shed 6 bases and J 3 bases; nucleotides not matched to a gene: 3.

The chain has TRBV27 and TRBJ2-7; D unresolved. The CDR3 contains 15 residues. Germline V gene lookup returns CDR1 MNHEY and CDR2 SMNVEV (reference sequence). The V gene lost 7 bases and the J gene lost 1 base, with 17 bases spanning the gap. This chain's CDR3 is CASKPATGRSYEQYF. The CDR3 nucleotides are TGTGCCAGCAAGCCCGCTACTGGTCGGTCCTACGAGCAGTACTTC.

This chain uses TRBV28 with TRBJ2-7; D perhaps matches TRBD2 (6 bases). V was pared by 2 bases and J by 6 bases, with 26 bases between. In germline, CDR1 is MDHEN, CDR2 SYDVKM. The CDR3 is 18 residues long. CDR3 DNA: TGTGCCAGCAGTTTAATGGGTGCCCTTTGGTTAGCCGGGGGCGAGCAGTACTTC. Amino acid sequence: CASSLMGALWLAGGEQYF.

The V and J genes are TRBV27 and TRBJ2-7; D not resolved. The length of the CDR3 is 15 residues. Trimming shortened V by 0 bases and J by 2 bases, and 11 bases separated the two germline ends. In germline, CDR1 is MNHEY, CDR2 SMNVEV (reference sequence). The CDR3 loop is CASSLSRGGAYEQYF. The CDR3 nucleotides are TGTGCCAGCAGTTTATCGCGAGGTGGGGCCTACGAGCAGTACTTC.

This clone came up once. The chain combines TRBV2 with TRBJ2-3; the D gene is possibly TRBD1 (5 bases). Trimming removed 7 bases at V and 0 bases at J, with 20 bases between. The CDR3 has 17 residues. CDR1 is SNHLY, CDR2 FYNNEI, per germline. CDR3 DNA: TGTGCCAGCACCCAAAGGGGATCCATTTATAGCACAGATACGCAGTATTTT. The encoded protein is CASTQRGSIYSTDTQYF.